Listed here is a single T cell receptor (beta chain). With 60 Vbeta and 13 Jbeta primers, the PCR was carried out. Here immunoSEQ multiplex PCR was the method, and the copy in TCRdb shows in-frame clones only, minus some. The data contain 30,000 to 40,000 clones, about 65% of them singletons. V dropped 7 bases and J dropped 5 bases, with 14 bases sitting between them. The CDR3 spans 13 residues. Germline loops: CDR1 GTSNPN, CDR2 SVGIG (reference sequence). This entry comes from a study of cytomegalovirus exposure and HLA in healthy donors. Sequenced: PBMCs. V gene TRBV30 combines with J gene TRBJ2-2, with D maybe TRBD2 (6 bases). This clonotype was obtained from a man over 45 in good health and CMV-seropositive. Written as DNA, the CDR3 is TGTGCCTTCCAGGGTCGGGGGACCGGGGAGCTGTTTTTT. This codes for CAFQGRGTGELFF.